A single sample gave rise to the 7 T cell receptor beta chains below, sequenced in a study of blood T cells in healthy people across ages (dated by TCRdb to 2014 to 2015). The method was 5' RACE. This sample was sequenced with an Illumina HiSeq 2500. A second PCR of roughly 7 to 11 cycles was performed with a sample-barcoded 5' primer and a J-beta primer mix. TCRdb reprocessed the public reads (quality trimming at Q25 with fastp, clone calling with MiXCR) and kept in-frame beta chains. Each entry is one CDR3 protein sequence, shown with its most common DNA and genes. The sample data list around 990,000 distinct CDR3 sequences, and around 27% of these were observed just once. The leading ten clones occupy approximately 0.71% of the sample. The sample also formed part of further work on T cells of mothers and their children.

Sequenced sample: blood. Every receptor here comes from a girl between 2 and 10 years old in good health.

This chain links TRBV7-2 with TRBJ2-4, with 9 bases matching TRBD2. Trimming removed 1 base from V and 1 base from J; junction bases left unmatched: 5. The CDR3 consists of 17 residues. Per germline, CDR1 SGHTA and CDR2 FQGNSA. CDR3 sequence: CASSLGAGGPAKNIQYF. The CDR3 coding sequence is TGTGCCAGCAGCTTAGGTGCGGGAGGGCCGGCCAAAAACATTCAGTACTTC.

The V and J genes are TRBV20-1 and TRBJ1-4; 12 nucleotides line up with TRBD1. Trimming removed 6 bases from V and 7 bases from J; junction bases left unmatched: 9. The CDR3 totals 15 residues. Germline CDR1 reads DFQATT; CDR2 reads SNEGSKA (reference sequence). The CDR3, as DNA: TGCAGTGCCAGGGACAGGGGGCAGGTCGGTGAAAAACTGTTTTTT. Its translation: CSARDRGQVGEKLFF.

V and J are TRBV20-1 and TRBJ2-7; TRBD1 is a possible D gene (5 bases). This CDR3 is 13 amino acids long. With 1 base removed from V and 6 bases from J, the gap between germline ends came to 13 bases. Germline values: CDR1 DFQATT, CDR2 SNEGSKA (reference sequence). The CDR3 DNA sequence: TGCAGTGCTAGAGTCGACAGTAACGGCGAGCAGTACTTC. Its protein product is CSARVDSNGEQYF.

The V and J genes are TRBV28 and TRBJ2-1; D is unresolved. Germline CDR1 reads MDHEN; CDR2 reads SYDVKM. With 1 base removed from V and 12 bases from J, the gap between germline ends came to 10 bases. This CDR3 contains 12 residues. Here the CDR3 reads CASSLLDTGQFF. In DNA, the CDR3 is TGTGCCAGCAGTTTATTGGATACGGGGCAGTTCTTC.

Points on this clonotype: Relative to the germline gene, one junction end is altered; a read error may explain this. J is TRBJ1-1 and V is TRBV10-3; D unclear. The CDR3 spans 14 residues. CDR1 ENHRY and CDR2 SYGVKD come from the germline V gene. The CDR3 sequence: CAVSAWTKNTEAFF. The CDR3 DNA sequence: TGTGCCGTCAGTGCTTGGACTAAAAATACTGAAGCTTTCTTT.

The J gene is TRBJ2-7, the V gene TRBV18; the D gene is possibly TRBD1 (6 bases). The ends were cut back, 5 bases at V and 6 bases at J, with 14 bases in the middle. Germline assignment: CDR1 KGHSH and CDR2 LQKENI. The CDR3 contains 13 residues. Here the CDR3 DNA reads TGTGCCAGCTCAGCCGGGACACGGGTCGAGCAGTACTTC. It is translated as CASSAGTRVEQYF. Variable domain in full (rest from reference TRBV18 and TRBJ2-7): NAGVMQNPRHLVRRRGQEARLRCSPMKGHSHVYWYRQLPEEGLKFMVYLQKENIIDESGMPKERFSAEFPKEGPSILRIQQVVRGDSAAYFCASSAGTRVEQYFGPGTRLTVT.

The chain employs TRBV20-1 and TRBJ2-3; no clear D gene. V lost 5 bases and J 4 bases, leaving 19 bases between the germline ends. The CDR3 contains 15 residues. Germline CDR1 and CDR2: DFQATT and SNEGSKA (reference sequence). The CDR3 is CSAPQGLVMADTQYF. CDR3 nucleotides: TGCAGTGCTCCCCAAGGTCTAGTGATGGCAGATACGCAGTATTTT.